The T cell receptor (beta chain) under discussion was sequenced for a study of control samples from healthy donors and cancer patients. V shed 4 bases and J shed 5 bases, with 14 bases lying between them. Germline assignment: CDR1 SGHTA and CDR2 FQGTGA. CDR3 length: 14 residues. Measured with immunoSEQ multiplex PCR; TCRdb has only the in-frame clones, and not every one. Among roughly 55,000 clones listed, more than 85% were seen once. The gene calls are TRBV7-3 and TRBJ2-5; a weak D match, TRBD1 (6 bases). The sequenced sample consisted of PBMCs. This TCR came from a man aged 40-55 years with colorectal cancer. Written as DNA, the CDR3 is TGTGCCAGCAGCTCCGGACAGATCTGGGAGACCCAGTACTTC. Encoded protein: CASSSGQIWETQYF.